This T cell receptor beta chain was sequenced in a study of radiotherapy plus CTLA-4 blockade in lung cancer. This clone was observed once. The V gene's germline CDR1 is LNHDA and CDR2 SQIVND (reference sequence). The CDR3 loop spans 16 amino acids. Trimming pared 6 bases from V and 1 base from J, leaving 16 bases between. Here immunoSEQ multiplex PCR was the method, and the copy in TCRdb shows in-frame clones only, minus some. The repertoire holds 70,000 to 90,000 clones, under 90% seen once, with 0.79% in the top ten. The specimen was peripheral blood, collected from a patient treated with radiotherapy plus ipilimumab. The chain recombines TRBV19 with TRBJ1-5; a possible D gene is TRBD1 (6 bases). The receptor comes from a human donor with non-small cell lung cancer who had stable disease on radiotherapy plus ipilimumab. In DNA form, the CDR3 reads TGTGCCAGTAGCTTCGGACAGACCGTAAGCAATCAGCCCCAGCATTTT. Encoded protein: CASSFGQTVSNQPQHF.